The 9 T cell receptor beta chains reported below all come from one sample, sequenced in a study of blood T cell repertoires in COVID-19. The table came from immunoSEQ multiplex PCR; TCRdb's copy has only in-frame clones and leaves some out. Of about 190,000 clones in the sample, roughly 83% were seen once. The sample comprised PBMCs or T cells enriched from blood (not recorded which). These receptor sequences come from a woman younger than 45 who had recovered from COVID-19.

This clone has a handful of counts. The V and J genes are TRBV6-2 or TRBV6-3 and TRBJ2-6; perhaps TRBD1 as D (6 bases). CDR1 is MNHEY and CDR2 is SVGEGT in the germline V gene. This CDR3 is 16 amino acids long. V was trimmed by 1 base and J by 3 bases, leaving 10 bases between them. The CDR3 is CASSYYTGLGANVLTF. CDR3 DNA sequence: TGTGCCAGCAGTTACTATACAGGGCTTGGGGCCAACGTCCTGACTTTC.

This clone was seen only once. The rearrangement links TRBV28 to TRBJ2-2; TRBD1 agrees at 12 bases. This CDR3 has 15 residues. After removal of 8 bases from V and 6 bases from J, the junction contained 7 bases not matched to a gene. From germline, CDR1 is MDHEN and CDR2 SYDVKM. CDR3: CASAWDRGLAGELFF. Here the CDR3 DNA reads TGTGCCAGCGCCTGGGACAGGGGGCTAGCCGGGGAGCTGTTTTTT.

The chain has TRBV30 and TRBJ1-1; 7 bases map to TRBD1. The CDR3 sequence is 14 residues long. The germline CDR1 and CDR2 sequences are GTSNPN and SVGIG (reference sequence). J lost 4 bases, V lost 0 bases, and 5 bases had no gene match. As DNA, the CDR3 is TGTGCCTGGAGTGTGAGGGGGCCGCGCACTGAAGCTTTCTTT. Translation gives CAWSVRGPRTEAFF.

This chain links TRBV19 with TRBJ2-7; 9 positions agree with TRBD2. V was pared by 6 bases and J by 6 bases, with 6 bases of the junction left unmatched. Germline CDR1 LNHDA, CDR2 SQIVND (reference sequence). This CDR3 spans 13 amino acids. In DNA form, the CDR3 reads TGTGCCAGTAGCCCGGGACTAGCTGCCGAGCAGTACTTC. Translation: CASSPGLAAEQYF.

This chain links TRBV15 with TRBJ2-1, with 7 bases aligning to TRBD1. V lost 0 bases, J lost 8 bases, and 10 bases stayed unmatched. The germline CDR1 and CDR2 sequences are LNHNV and YYDKDF (reference sequence). This CDR3 has 16 residues. The CDR3 protein is CATSRDLETGRDEQFF. For the CDR3, the DNA is TGTGCCACCAGCAGAGATCTGGAGACAGGGCGCGATGAGCAGTTCTTC.

This chain uses TRBV3-1 (or the pseudogene TRBV3-2) with TRBJ1-2, with D possibly being TRBD1 (5 bases). The CDR3 spans 13 residues. Germline V lookup: CDR1 LGHDT, CDR2 YNNKEL (reference sequence). Trimming pared 2 bases from V and 4 bases from J, leaving 8 bases between. DNA of the CDR3: TGTGCCAGCAGCCAACAAGGGGTCTATGGCTACACCTTC. It yields the protein CASSQQGVYGYTF.

This chain's CDR3 is CASSFKPNTEAFF. The CDR3 DNA sequence: TGTGCCAGCAGTTTTAAGCCTAACACTGAAGCTTTCTTT. The chain employs TRBV28 and TRBJ1-1; no clear D gene. Germline V gene data show CDR1 as MDHEN and CDR2 as SYDVKM. CDR3 length: 13 residues. V was pared by 3 bases and J by 2 bases, with 7 bases between.

This clone occurred once. This rearrangement joins TRBV3-1 (or the pseudogene TRBV3-2) to TRBJ2-3, with a tentative D call TRBD2 (5 bases). V was cut by 5 bases and J by 6 bases, with 12 bases left in between. The CDR3 is 13 amino acids. Germline V gene data show CDR1 as LGHDT and CDR2 as YNNKEL (reference sequence). The CDR3 nucleotides read TGTGCCAGCAGCACCCGAGGGAGCGATACGCAGTATTTT. As protein: CASSTRGSDTQYF.

The chain links TRBV6-1 to TRBJ1-4, with D perhaps matching TRBD1 (6 bases). V lost 1 base and J 4 bases, leaving 10 bases between the germline ends. The CDR3 has 15 residues. The germline gives CDR1 MNHNS, CDR2 SASEGT. CDR3 sequence (DNA): TGTGCCAGCAGTGAAGAGGACAGATTTAATGAAAAACTGTTTTTT. Amino acid sequence: CASSEEDRFNEKLFF.